Presented here are 23 T cell receptor beta chains from one specimen sequenced in a study of blood T cells in healthy people across ages. PCR was performed a second time for roughly 6 to 12 cycles using a sample-barcoded 5' primer and a J-beta primer mix. MiXCR, applied by TCRdb to the 5' RACE reads, yields one record per CDR3 protein. The profile covers some 900,000 distinct CDR3 sequences, with 29% appearing a single time and around 15% taken by the ten largest. The specimen sequenced was blood. These TCRs come from a woman aged 80 or over in good health.

This clonotype has a count of ten or more. The rearrangement links TRBV29-1 to TRBJ2-5, with TRBD1 matching over 11 bases. Trimming removed 2 bases from V and 4 bases from J; junction bases left unmatched: 6. Looked up from germline, CDR1 is SQVTM and CDR2 is ANQGSEA. The CDR3 loop spans 15 amino acids. CDR3 loop: CSVERDRGNGETQYF. DNA of the CDR3: TGCAGCGTTGAAAGGGACAGGGGGAATGGAGAGACCCAGTACTTC.

This clonotype appeared many times. The rearrangement links TRBV24-1 to TRBJ1-2; 11 bases agree with TRBD1. Germline V lookup: CDR1 KGHDR, CDR2 SFDVKD. J lost 3 bases, V lost 4 bases, and 9 bases had no gene match. The CDR3 length is 17 residues. CDR3 sequence reads: CATSDRPGQGADYGYTF. DNA of the CDR3: TGTGCCACCAGTGACCGACCCGGACAGGGGGCTGACTATGGCTACACCTTC.

This chain links TRBV3-1 with TRBJ2-5, with D maybe TRBD2 (5 bases). CDR1 and CDR2 (germline): LGHDT, YNNKEL (reference sequence). V lost 4 bases to trimming and J lost 5 bases, with 14 bases between them. This CDR3 region has 14 residues. CDR3 DNA: TGTGCCAGCAGCCCAGCGGCGGTTCGGGAGACCCAGTACTTC. The encoded protein is CASSPAAVRETQYF.

This clonotype was observed a few times. This chain joins TRBV7-9 and TRBJ1-1; D gene uncertain. The V and J ends lost 0 bases and 6 bases respectively, with 8 bases between them. The length of the CDR3 is 13 residues. Germline V gene sequence: CDR1 SEHNR, CDR2 FQNEAQ (reference sequence). Written as DNA, the CDR3 is TGTGCCAGCAGCTTAGCCACAGAGTCTGAAGCTTTCTTT. Translating it yields CASSLATESEAFF.

As for this clonotype: Because the CDR3's place on the DNA is in doubt, the DNA is left out and the CDR3 is given as listed by TCRdb. This chain joins TRBV3-1 and TRBJ1-1; TRBD1 was called by the table and not checked on the DNA. The CDR3 adds up to 21 amino acids, both ends counted. Germline-derived CDR1 and CDR2 are LGHDT and YNNKEL (reference sequence). The CDR3 region is CASSPFLWETQYFGPGTEAFF.

This chain links TRBV12-3 or TRBV12-4 with TRBJ1-4; 7 nucleotides match TRBD1. Trimming cost V 6 bases and J 8 bases; bases outside gene matches: 12. This CDR3 contains 15 residues. DNA of the CDR3: TGTGCCAGCAGCCTCGGGACAGTCCACCCCGAAAAACTGTTTTTT. It codes for CASSLGTVHPEKLFF.

This clonotype was counted ten times or more. The chain recombines TRBV20-1 with TRBJ2-1; D is possibly TRBD1 or TRBD2 (6 bases each). CDR1 and CDR2 (germline): DFQATT, SNEGSKA (reference sequence). CDR3 length: 15 residues. Trimming left V 5 bases short and J 5 bases short, with 19 bases between. CDR3 bases: TGCAGTGCTGCTCTTAAGGGGGGCTGGAACAATGAGCAGTTCTTC. Translating it yields CSAALKGGWNNEQFF.

This clonotype was seen a few times. At one end, the junction sequence differs from germline, possibly due to a read error. CDR3 sequence (DNA): TGTGCCGGCAGTCAACCCGACAGGGGCACAGATACGCAGTATTTT. It is translated as CAGSQPDRGTDTQYF. This rearrangement joins TRBV12-3 or TRBV12-4 to TRBJ2-3; 7 bases fit TRBD1. This CDR3 has 15 residues.

This clonotype was detected ten times or more. The chain combines TRBV6-2 or TRBV6-3 with TRBJ2-1, with a weak D call TRBD1 (6 bases). The germline V and J ends were trimmed by 5 bases and 2 bases, with 22 bases remaining between them. Germline V gives CDR1 MNHEY, CDR2 SVGEGT. This CDR3 comprises 18 residues. The CDR3 reads CASSRGLDQHSPYNEQFF. The CDR3 region has the DNA TGTGCCAGCAGTAGGGGGTTGGACCAGCACAGTCCCTACAATGAGCAGTTCTTC.

This clonotype appeared a few times. The chain is built from TRBV20-1 and TRBJ1-4; tentatively, D is TRBD1 (6 bases). Germline V gives CDR1 DFQATT, CDR2 SNEGSKA (reference sequence). CDR3 length: 14 residues. V dropped 2 bases and J dropped 7 bases, with 14 bases sitting between them. DNA of the CDR3: TGCAGTGCTAGAAGGACAGATCGTACTGAAAAACTGTTTTTT. It encodes CSARRTDRTEKLFF.

This clonotype was observed many times. A much larger clone lies a single base off, so this may be a read error. The chain is built from TRBV7-2 and TRBJ1-6, with 7 nucleotides matching TRBD1. The CDR3 runs 14 residues. Per the germline V gene, CDR1 is SGHTA and CDR2 is FQGNSA. The CDR3 DNA reads TGTGCCAGCAGCTTGGGGACAGAAAGTTCACCCCCCCACTTT. Translated, it gives CASSLGTESSPPHF.

V gene TRBV9 combines with J gene TRBJ1-5, with 11 bases identical to TRBD1. J was trimmed by 0 bases and V by 4 bases; bases with no gene match: 3. Germline CDR1 SGDLS, CDR2 YYNGEE. The CDR3 covers 16 residues. CDR3 in amino acids: CASSQGTGGSNQPQHF. CDR3 DNA: TGTGCCAGCAGCCAAGGGACAGGGGGTAGCAATCAGCCCCAGCATTTT.

V and J are TRBV20-1 and TRBJ1-1, with 10 bases identical to TRBD1. The trim removed 0 bases at V and 7 bases at J, leaving 8 bases unmatched. The CDR3 has 15 residues. Germline V gene sequence: CDR1 DFQATT, CDR2 SNEGSKA (reference sequence). The CDR3 spells CSARDKGQGFGEAFF. CDR3 in DNA: TGCAGTGCTAGAGATAAGGGACAGGGGTTTGGTGAAGCTTTCTTT.

On this clonotype: A much larger clone is a single base away; this may be a read error. The J gene is TRBJ2-5, the V gene TRBV6-2 or TRBV6-3; maybe TRBD2 (6 bases). The germline CDR1 and CDR2 sequences are MNHEY and SVGEGT. The V end was cut by 6 bases, the J end by 12 bases, with 14 bases between. This CDR3 region has 11 residues. CDR3 bases: TGTGCCAGCAGCTCGGGACTCCTAAAGTACTTC. Translating it yields CASSSGLLKYF.

There are a few counts of this clonotype. Here the CDR3 DNA reads TGTGCCAGCAAAAGACCGGGACTTAGCTTGGATACGCAGTATTTT. Residues: CASKRPGLSLDTQYF. This sequence joins TRBV6-2 or TRBV6-3 and TRBJ2-3; tentatively, D is TRBD2 (6 bases). Trimming stripped 7 bases from V and 6 bases from J, with 20 bases between. Looked up from germline, CDR1 is MNHEY and CDR2 is SVGEGT. The CDR3 loop spans 15 amino acids.

The V gene is TRBV7-2, the J gene TRBJ2-1; 15 positions agree with TRBD2. The CDR3 is 17 residues long. Germline loops: CDR1 SGHTA, CDR2 FQGNSA. J gave up 2 bases and V 5 bases, and 4 bases lay outside the gene matches. CDR3 loop: CASSIGTSGGTYNEQFF. The CDR3 DNA reads as TGTGCCAGCAGCATCGGGACTAGCGGGGGGACCTACAATGAGCAGTTCTTC.

This clonotype was seen only a few times. The chain couples TRBV3-1 to TRBJ2-3; TRBD2 matches 9 bases. The CDR3 is 16 residues long. CDR1 is LGHDT, CDR2 YNNKEL, per germline (reference sequence). The ends lost 5 bases at V and 1 base at J; junction bases unmatched: 7. The chain's CDR3 is CASSGTKRGGTDTQYF. CDR3 nucleotides: TGTGCCAGCAGCGGTACAAAGCGGGGGGGCACAGATACGCAGTATTTT.

Many counts were recorded for this clonotype. The chain recombines TRBV20-1 with TRBJ2-1; 8 bases line up with TRBD1. Germline V lookup: CDR1 DFQATT, CDR2 SNEGSKA (reference sequence). This CDR3 region has 14 residues. V was pared by 6 bases and J by 9 bases, with 13 bases of the junction left unmatched. The CDR3 sequence: CSANSGTGVSEQFF. The CDR3 region has the DNA TGCAGTGCAAACTCCGGGACAGGCGTCAGTGAGCAGTTCTTC.

In the case of this clonotype: Germline and junction disagree at one end, which may indicate a read error. The chain carries TRBV20-1 and TRBJ2-3, with D possibly TRBD1 on 7 matching bases. Germline V gene lookup returns CDR1 DFQATT and CDR2 SNEGSKA (reference sequence). The CDR3 is made up of 14 amino acids. Here the CDR3 reads CSASRGESTDTQYF. The CDR3 DNA reads TGCAGTGCTAGCAGGGGGGAGAGCACAGACACGCAGTATTTT.

This clonotype occurred many times. The V call is TRBV5-1, the J call TRBJ1-2; TRBD1 agrees at 7 bases. The CDR3 covers 15 residues. The germline V gene has CDR1 SGHRS and CDR2 YFSETQ. J was trimmed by 6 bases and V by 0 bases; bases with no gene match: 8. CDR3: CASSLGPTGADGYTF. Written as DNA, the CDR3 is TGCGCCAGCAGCTTGGGGCCTACAGGGGCGGATGGCTACACCTTC.

V usage is TRBV12-3 or TRBV12-4 and J usage is TRBJ1-6; weak D call: TRBD1 (5 bases). The CDR3 contains 12 residues. Trimming took 7 bases from V and 8 from J, leaving 9 bases between them. This CDR3 is CASTWGDSPLHF. The DNA for the CDR3 is TGTGCCAGCACTTGGGGGGATTCACCCCTCCACTTT.

This clonotype was observed at least ten times. V usage is TRBV6-6 and J usage is TRBJ2-3; 8 positions agree with TRBD1. Looked up from germline, CDR1 is MNHNY and CDR2 is SVGAGI (reference sequence). The CDR3 has 15 residues. With V trimmed by 2 bases and J by 3 bases, 4 bases remained unmatched. CDR3 region: CASSYPDRGTDTQYF. The CDR3, as DNA: TGTGCCAGCAGTTACCCCGACAGGGGAACAGATACGCAGTATTTT.

This clonotype was seen many times. The chain links TRBV7-2 to TRBJ2-4; D is perhaps TRBD2 (5 bases). V gave up 2 bases and J gave up 3 bases, with 8 bases separating them. Looked up from germline, CDR1 is SGHTA and CDR2 is FQGNSA. CDR3 size: 14 residues. CDR3 nucleotide sequence: TGTGCCAGCAGCTTAAGTGGACTCAAAAACATTCAGTACTTC. Residues: CASSLSGLKNIQYF.